The 12 T cell receptor beta chains below all came from one sample that was sequenced in a study of T cells after yellow fever vaccination. From the 5' RACE reads, TCRdb called clonotypes with MiXCR, one entry per CDR3 protein. In the table there are a few hundred thousand distinct CDR3 sequences, approximately 10% of which are singletons. Material: PBMCs, obtained on the day of the first yellow fever vaccination. The source is a young man who received the YFV17D yellow fever vaccine.

The rearrangement joins TRBV7-2 to TRBJ2-3; D remains unclear. Germline-derived CDR1 and CDR2 are SGHTA and FQGNSA. The CDR3 spans 15 residues. V was cut by 5 bases and J by 2 bases, with 14 bases left in between. The CDR3 region is CASSPHPGATDTQYF. The CDR3 DNA reads TGTGCCAGCAGCCCACACCCCGGAGCCACAGATACGCAGTATTTT.

This clonotype was detected many times. The chain couples TRBV6-2 or TRBV6-3 to TRBJ2-7; perhaps TRBD2 as D (5 bases). The V gene lost 2 bases and the J gene lost 4 bases, with 15 bases spanning the gap. CDR3 size: 15 residues. Germline assignment: CDR1 MNHEY and CDR2 SVGEGT. The DNA of the CDR3 is TGTGCCAGCAGTTACGTGGAACCCGAGGGATACGAGCAGTACTTC. Translation gives CASSYVEPEGYEQYF.

The chain employs TRBV7-2 and TRBJ1-1; 7 nucleotides match TRBD1. CDR1 and CDR2 from the germline V gene are SGHTA and FQGNSA. The CDR3 sequence is 14 residues long. Unmatched junction bases numbered 11, after V lost 5 bases and J lost 8 bases. This chain's CDR3 is CASSPDHGTDEAFF. The CDR3, as DNA: TGTGCCAGCAGCCCCGACCATGGGACAGACGAAGCTTTCTTT.

The sample holds many counts of this clonotype. The rearrangement uses TRBV29-1 and TRBJ1-1; TRBD1 might be the D (5 bases). The CDR3 runs to 14 residues. Trimming took off 4 bases at V and 3 bases at J, with 15 bases between the two ends. In germline, CDR1 is SQVTM, CDR2 ANQGSEA. CDR3 bases: TGCAGCGTTGGGGCAGCAGGGAGTGACACTGAAGCTTTCTTT. Its translation is CSVGAAGSDTEAFF. Full variable domain (outside the CDR3, taken from reference TRBV29-1 and TRBJ1-1): SAVISQKPSRDICQRGTSLTIQCQVDSQVTMMFWYRQQPGQSLTLIATANQGSEATYESGFVIDKFPISRPNLTFSTLTVSNMSPEDSSIYLCSVGAAGSDTEAFFGQGTRLTVV.

In this sample, this clonotype turned up many times. V is TRBV5-4 and J is TRBJ2-3, with 8 bases matching TRBD1. Germline V gene lookup returns CDR1 SGHNT and CDR2 YYREEE (reference sequence). The V and J ends lost 3 bases and 2 bases, in that order; junction bases with no gene match: 11. The CDR3 loop spans 17 amino acids. The CDR3 DNA reads TGTGCCAGCAGCTATTACCAGGACAGGGCTGTCACAGATACGCAGTATTTT. Residues: CASSYYQDRAVTDTQYF.

This clonotype was detected only a few times. The V gene is TRBV5-1, the J gene TRBJ1-1; tentatively, D is TRBD1 (5 bases). The V gene lost 4 bases and the J gene lost 5 bases, with 15 bases spanning the gap. This CDR3 has 14 amino acids. Per the germline V gene, CDR1 is SGHRS and CDR2 is YFSETQ. The DNA of the CDR3 is TGCGCCAGCAGCGTCGCCAGGGCTGGGACTGAAGCTTTCTTT. Its translation: CASSVARAGTEAFF.

This chain joins TRBV2 and TRBJ2-5; D is undetermined. The germline V gene encodes CDR1 SNHLY and CDR2 FYNNEI. The CDR3 is made up of 11 amino acids. V was cut by 7 bases and J by 3 bases, with 6 bases left in between. CDR3 protein: CASTPKETQYF. In DNA, the CDR3 is TGTGCCAGCACCCCGAAAGAGACCCAGTACTTC.

The V call is TRBV7-9, the J call TRBJ2-1; 8 bases are a match to TRBD1. The CDR3 length is 15 residues. Germline trimming cut 5 bases from V and 4 bases from J; bases unmatched to any gene: 7. CDR1 SEHNR and CDR2 FQNEAQ come from the germline V gene (reference sequence). DNA of the CDR3: TGTGCCAGCAGCCAAGACAGGGGCGATTACAATGAGCAGTTCTTC. This codes for CASSQDRGDYNEQFF.

This clonotype appeared many times. The chain is built from TRBV29-1 and TRBJ2-5, with 7 bases aligning to TRBD1. CDR3 length: 12 amino acids. The J segment lost 2 bases and the V segment lost 5 bases, leaving 2 bases of the junction unmatched. Germline CDR1 is SQVTM and CDR2 is ANQGSEA. This CDR3 is CSVRGPQETQYF. The CDR3 region has the DNA TGCAGCGTTAGGGGGCCTCAAGAGACCCAGTACTTC.

This clonotype occurred a few times. The chain combines TRBV5-1 with TRBJ2-3; D is possibly TRBD2 (5 bases). Germline V CDR1 and CDR2: SGHRS, YFSETQ. V was pared by 5 bases and J by 7 bases, with 20 bases between. This CDR3 contains 15 residues. The chain's CDR3 is CASSSGIETVNTQYF. The CDR3 DNA reads TGCGCCAGCAGTTCCGGGATCGAGACCGTGAATACGCAGTATTTT.

V gene TRBV12-3 or TRBV12-4 combines with J gene TRBJ1-4; no definite D call. V was pared by 6 bases and J by 10 bases, with 9 bases between. The CDR3 has 11 amino acids. CDR3 protein: CASSRHGKLFF. CDR3 in DNA: TGTGCCAGCAGCCGACATGGAAAACTGTTTTTT.

The chain has TRBV30 and TRBJ2-7, with 8 bases fitting TRBD1. With V trimmed by 3 bases and J by 3 bases, 7 bases remained unmatched. Germline CDR1 GTSNPN, CDR2 SVGIG (reference sequence). CDR3 length: 14 amino acids. In DNA form, the CDR3 reads TGTGCCTGGAGCTTAGCCGGGACAGGCTACGAGCAGTACTTC. This sequence encodes CAWSLAGTGYEQYF.